The 3 T cell receptor beta chains presented below share a single source sample, sequenced in a study of T cells in Graves' hyperthyroidism and ophthalmopathy. Researchers took RNA transcripts and amplified the TCR beta CDR3 regions from them. The HTBI set primed first-round TCR CDR3 RT-PCR. MiXCR was run by TCRdb on the multiplex PCR reads, yielding one entry per CDR3 protein. The sample has about 600,000 distinct CDR3 sequences, roughly 14% seen once. Sequencing was carried out using blood. The receptor source for this set is a woman in her fifties or sixties with Graves' ophthalmopathy.

The rearrangement uses TRBV7-8 and TRBJ1-2; D is undetermined. Trimming removed 2 bases at V and 2 bases at J, with 12 bases between. The CDR3 runs to 15 residues. Germline V gene data show CDR1 as SGHVS and CDR2 as FQNEAQ. This CDR3 reads CASSLYPQQNYGYTF. The CDR3 DNA reads as TGTGCCAGCAGCTTATACCCCCAACAAAACTATGGCTACACCTTC.

This clonotype was observed a handful of times. The junction differs from germline at one of its ends, possibly a read error. V is TRBV7-7 and J is TRBJ2-2, with 8 bases aligning to TRBD2. Per germline, CDR1 SSHAT and CDR2 FNYEAQ (reference sequence). The CDR3 has 14 amino acids. The CDR3 protein is CASSASSGTGELFF. The CDR3 DNA follows: TGTGCTAGCAGCGCCTCTAGCGGGACCGGGGAGCTGTTTTTT.

This clonotype was recorded at least ten times. This chain joins TRBV11-3 and TRBJ1-2; 7 bases fit TRBD1. The CDR3 extends over 16 amino acids. The V gene's germline CDR1 is SGHNT and CDR2 YENEEA. V lost 4 bases to trimming and J lost 7 bases; unmatched junction nucleotides: 15. CDR3 coding DNA: TGTGCCAGCAGCTCGCCAGCCCAGGGGGGCATTCGTGGCTACACCTTC. Translation: CASSSPAQGGIRGYTF.